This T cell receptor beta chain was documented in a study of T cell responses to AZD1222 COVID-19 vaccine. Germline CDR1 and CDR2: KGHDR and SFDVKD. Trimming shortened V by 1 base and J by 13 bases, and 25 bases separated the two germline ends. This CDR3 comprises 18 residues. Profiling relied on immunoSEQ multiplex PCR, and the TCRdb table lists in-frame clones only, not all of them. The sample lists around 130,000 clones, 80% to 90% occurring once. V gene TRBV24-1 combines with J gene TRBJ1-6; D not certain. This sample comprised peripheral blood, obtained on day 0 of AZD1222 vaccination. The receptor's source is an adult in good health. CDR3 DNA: TGTGCCACCAGTGATTTTTTCGACGAGAGACCTCTAAGGTTCCCCCTCCACTTT. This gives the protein CATSDFFDERPLRFPLHF.